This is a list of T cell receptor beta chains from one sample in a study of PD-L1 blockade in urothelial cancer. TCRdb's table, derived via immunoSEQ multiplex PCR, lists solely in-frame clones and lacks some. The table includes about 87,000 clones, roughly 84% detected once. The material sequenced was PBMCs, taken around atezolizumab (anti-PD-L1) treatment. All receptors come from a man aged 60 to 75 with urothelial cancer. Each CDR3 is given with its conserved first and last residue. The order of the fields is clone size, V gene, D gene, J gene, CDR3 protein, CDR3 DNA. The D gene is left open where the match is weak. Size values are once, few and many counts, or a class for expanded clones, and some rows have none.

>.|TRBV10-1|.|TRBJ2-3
CASSESRGLGSDTQYF
TGCGCCAGCAGTGAGTCGAGGGGGTTAGGTTCAGATACGCAGTATTTT
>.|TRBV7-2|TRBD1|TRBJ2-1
CASSLDSGRTGVNEQFF
TGTGCCAGCAGCTTAGACTCCGGTCGGACAGGGGTCAATGAGCAGTTCTTC
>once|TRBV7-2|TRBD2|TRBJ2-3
CAMREGTDTQYF
TGTGCGATGCGGGAGGGCACAGATACGCAGTATTTT
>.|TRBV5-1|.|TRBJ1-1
CASRSGQNTEAFF
TGCGCCAGCAGGTCGGGACAGAACACTGAAGCTTTCTTT
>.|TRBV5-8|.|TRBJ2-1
CASSLTQIGNEQFF
TGTGCCAGCAGCTTGACACAGATTGGCAATGAGCAGTTCTTC
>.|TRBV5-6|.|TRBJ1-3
CASRNGGRGNTIYF
TGTGCCAGCAGAAACGGGGGTAGGGGAAACACCATATATTTT
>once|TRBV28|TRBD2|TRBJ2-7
CASSRAGGGSYEQYF
TGTGCCAGCAGTCGGGCGGGAGGGGGCTCCTACGAGCAGTACTTC
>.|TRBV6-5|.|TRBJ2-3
CASSRTPHTDTQYF
TGTGCCAGCAGCCGGACTCCCCACACAGATACGCAGTATTTT
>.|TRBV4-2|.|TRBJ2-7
CASSFGEAGEQYF
TGTGCCAGCAGCTTTGGGGAGGCGGGGGAGCAGTACTTC
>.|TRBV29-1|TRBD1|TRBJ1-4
CSVAGTGEEKLFF
TGCAGCGTTGCCGGGACAGGGGAAGAAAAACTGTTTTTT
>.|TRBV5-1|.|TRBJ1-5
CASSLGPVGNQPQHF
TGCGCCAGCAGCTTGGGCCCGGTTGGCAATCAGCCCCAGCATTTT
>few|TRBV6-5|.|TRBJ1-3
CASSRQDGNTIYF
TGTGCCAGCAGTCGACAGGACGGAAACACCATATATTTT
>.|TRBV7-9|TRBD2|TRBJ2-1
CASSGSGGLAGGEQFF
TGTGCCAGCAGCGGAAGCGGCGGGCTAGCGGGAGGTGAGCAGTTCTTC
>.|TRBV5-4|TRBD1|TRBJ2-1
CASSNGQGSYNEQFF
TGTGCCAGCAGCAACGGACAGGGTTCCTACAATGAGCAGTTCTTC
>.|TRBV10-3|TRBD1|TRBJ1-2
CAISPGQGLRGYTF
TGTGCCATCAGCCCGGGACAGGGTCTACGTGGCTACACCTTC
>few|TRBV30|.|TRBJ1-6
CAERNPGSPLHF
TGTGCCGAGAGAAACCCGGGTTCACCCCTCCACTTT
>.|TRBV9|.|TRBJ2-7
CASSVVSSGEQYF
TGTGCCAGCAGCGTAGTATCCTCAGGGGAGCAGTACTTC
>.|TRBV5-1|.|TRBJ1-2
CASSGGGSTYGYTF
TGCGCCAGCAGCGGGGGGGGATCGACCTATGGCTACACCTTC
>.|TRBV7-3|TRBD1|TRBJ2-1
CASSLLGQVPRGQFF
TGTGCCAGCAGCTTGCTAGGACAGGTGCCAAGGGGGCAGTTCTTC
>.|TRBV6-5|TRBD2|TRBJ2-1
CASSYSSGTSYNEQFF
TGTGCCAGCAGTTACTCAAGCGGGACCTCCTACAATGAGCAGTTCTTC
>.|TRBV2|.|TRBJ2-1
CASSEEQGSYNEQFF
TGTGCCAGCAGTGAAGAGCAGGGTAGCTACAATGAGCAGTTCTTC
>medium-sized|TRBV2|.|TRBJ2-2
CASRSGVSGELFF
TGTGCCAGCAGGTCAGGGGTCAGCGGGGAGCTGTTTTTT
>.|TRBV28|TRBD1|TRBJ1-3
CASSSDRVSGNTIYF
TGTGCCAGCAGCTCCGACAGGGTTAGTGGAAACACCATATATTTT
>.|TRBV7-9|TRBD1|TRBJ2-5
CASSLTGFGETQYF
TGTGCCAGCAGCCTGACAGGGTTTGGAGAGACCCAGTACTTC
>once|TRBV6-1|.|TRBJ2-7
CASSERDLGLYEQYF
TGTGCCAGCAGTGAAAGGGACTTGGGCCTGTACGAGCAGTACTTC
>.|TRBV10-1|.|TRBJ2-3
CASSEAGRADTQYF
TGCGCCAGCAGTGAGGCGGGAAGGGCAGATACGCAGTATTTT
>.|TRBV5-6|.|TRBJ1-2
CASSLTGSYGYTF
TGTGCCAGCAGCTTAACAGGCTCCTATGGCTACACCTTC
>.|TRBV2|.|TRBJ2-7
CASSEFRGSYEQYF
TGTGCCAGCAGTGAATTTAGGGGCTCCTACGAGCAGTACTTC
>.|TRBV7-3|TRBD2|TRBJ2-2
CASSLQASGGQELFF
TGTGCCAGCAGCTTACAGGCTAGCGGGGGCCAGGAGCTGTTTTTT
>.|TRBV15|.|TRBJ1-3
CATSRVERSSGNTIYF
TGTGCCACCAGCAGAGTTGAGCGGAGCTCTGGAAACACCATATATTTT
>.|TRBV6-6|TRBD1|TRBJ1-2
CASTRGEEGYTF
TGTGCCAGCACCAGGGGGGAAGAGGGCTACACCTTC
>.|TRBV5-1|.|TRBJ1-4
CASSETATNEKLFF
TGCGCCAGCAGCGAGACAGCAACTAATGAAAAACTGTTTTTT
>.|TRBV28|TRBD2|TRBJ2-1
CASSLGLAGSSYNEQFF
TGTGCCAGCAGTCTCGGACTAGCGGGGAGCTCCTACAATGAGCAGTTCTTC
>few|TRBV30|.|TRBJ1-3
CAWSVKGVASGNTIYF
TGTGCCTGGAGTGTAAAGGGGGTGGCCTCTGGAAACACCATATATTTT
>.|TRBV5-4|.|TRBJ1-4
CASSSQGLANEKLFF
TGTGCCAGCAGCTCACAGGGTCTCGCTAATGAAAAACTGTTTTTT
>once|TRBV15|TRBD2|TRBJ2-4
CATSNDLLAVLAKNIQYF
TGTGCCACCAGCAACGACCTCCTAGCGGTTCTAGCCAAAAACATTCAGTACTTC
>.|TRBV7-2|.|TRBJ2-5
CASSYGETQYF
TGTGCCAGCAGCTACGGGGAGACCCAGTACTTC
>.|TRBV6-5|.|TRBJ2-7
CASRRVGGHEQYF
TGTGCCAGCAGGCGAGTGGGGGGGCACGAGCAGTACTTC
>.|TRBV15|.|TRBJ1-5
CATSRVDGGNQPQHF
TGTGCCACCAGCAGAGTCGACGGGGGCAATCAGCCCCAGCATTTT
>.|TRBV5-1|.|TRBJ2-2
CASSLAPTNTGELFF
TGCGCCAGCAGCTTGGCCCCCACGAACACCGGGGAGCTGTTTTTT
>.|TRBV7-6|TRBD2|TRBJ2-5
CASSLGRTSEETQYF
TGTGCCAGCAGCTTAGGGAGGACTAGCGAGGAGACCCAGTACTTC